Reported below is one TCR beta chain. TCRdb keeps only in-frame clones here, not all; method: immunoSEQ multiplex PCR. Among approximately 340,000 clones listed, 85% were seen once. These data originate in a study of Ad26.COV2.S vaccination and SARS-CoV-2 variants. Treatment of the sample: about 20 received Ad26.COV2.S at low or high dose, single or two shots; roughly five received placebo; per-sample allocation not given. After the first vaccine or placebo injection, samples were drawn on day 63. V was clipped by 0 bases and J by 6 bases; unmatched bases: 11. Germline CDR1 KGHSH, CDR2 LQKENI. This CDR3 contains 17 residues.

The clonotype comes from a person between 18 and 60 years old who received the Ad26.COV2.S COVID-19 vaccine or a placebo. The chain has TRBV18 and TRBJ2-3, with TRBD2 matching 8 bases. The source material was peripheral blood, sampled in a trial of Ad26.COV2.S vaccine versus placebo. The CDR3, as DNA: TGTGCCAGCTCACCACCCGGGGGCGGGGGGCCCCCCGATACGCAGTATTTT. It is translated as CASSPPGGGGPPDTQYF. The whole variable domain, filled in from reference TRBV18 and TRBJ2-3, reads NAGVMQNPRHLVRRRGQEARLRCSPMKGHSHVYWYRQLPEEGLKFMVYLQKENIIDESGMPKERFSAEFPKEGPSILRIQQVVRGDSAAYFCASSPPGGGGPPDTQYFGPGTRLTVL.